This T cell receptor (beta chain) is from a study of T cell repertoires in cytomegalovirus infection. V lost 5 bases and J lost 7; bases outside the gene matches: 11. The germline V gene has CDR1 SGHVS and CDR2 FQNEAQ. The CDR3 is 15 amino acids. The table lists this clonotype with many counts. The antigen is not known. A single record per CDR3 protein comes from TCRdb applying MiXCR to the reads. The data hold 750,000 to 950,000 distinct CDR3 sequences, with just under 30% observed a single time. This sequence was found in a human donor in good health (CMV status not recorded). Some clones in this sample may be carry-over from other donors' samples. The V gene is TRBV7-8, the J gene TRBJ1-2; 9 positions agree with TRBD1. This specimen was cultured CD8+ T cells from PBMCs, taken from culture after CMV antigen stimulation. CDR3: CASSKSRDRESGYTF. Written as DNA, the CDR3 is TGTGCCAGCAGCAAGAGCCGGGACAGGGAATCTGGCTACACCTTC.